These 5 T cell receptor beta chains originate from one sample sequenced in a study of beta chain features in type 1 diabetes. Sequencing targeted expressed TCRB transcripts, as all isolated RNA had been reverse transcribed. Clones were sequenced by immunoSEQ multiplex PCR, and TCRdb holds only the in-frame ones, with some missing. This table has hundreds of thousands of clones, about 17% appearing once. Sequencing was done on a sample of naive CD4+ T cells from blood. These receptors came from a woman aged 18-29 years in good health.

In its sample, this clone was seen a few times. This chain uses TRBV5-1 with TRBJ2-1, with TRBD1 matching over 7 bases. Per the germline V gene, CDR1 is SGHRS and CDR2 is YFSETQ. V gave up 3 bases and J gave up 0 bases; unmatched junction bases: 6. The CDR3 is 16 amino acids. In DNA, the CDR3 is TGCGCCAGCAGCTCGAACCCAGGGGGCTCCTACAATGAGCAGTTCTTC. As protein: CASSSNPGGSYNEQFF. The full variable domain, with the rest looked up from reference TRBV5-1 and TRBJ2-1, is KAGVTQTPRYLIKTRGQQVTLSCSPISGHRSVSWYQQTPGQGLQFLFEYFSETQRNKGNFPGRFSGRQFSNSRSEMNVSTLELGDSALYLCASSSNPGGSYNEQFFGPGTRLTVL.

This clone has only a few counts. The gene calls are TRBV28 and TRBJ2-3; 7 nucleotides agree with TRBD2. CDR1 MDHEN and CDR2 SYDVKM come from the germline V gene. Unmatched junction bases numbered 11, after V lost 5 bases and J lost 15 bases. There are 12 residues in the CDR3. The DNA of the CDR3 is TGTGCCAGCAGTGCCTACACCTGGGACTACTATTTT. Amino acids: CASSAYTWDYYF.

This clone was picked up a small number of times. Other DNA sequences in the same sample also yield this CDR3. The V call is TRBV5-4, the J call TRBJ2-1, with D tentatively TRBD1 (5 bases). Trimming removed 4 bases from V and 6 bases from J, with 8 bases in between. The CDR3 has 12 amino acids. CDR1 is SGHNT, CDR2 YYREEE, per germline (reference sequence). The CDR3 bases are TGTGCCAGCAGCCTCGACAGCAATGAGCAGTTCTTC. This codes for CASSLDSNEQFF.

This clone has just a few counts. V is TRBV7-9 and J is TRBJ2-1; 8 bases fit TRBD2. CDR1 SEHNR and CDR2 FQNEAQ come from the germline V gene (reference sequence). V trimming: 3 bases; J trimming: 1 base; junction bases outside the gene matches: 5. The CDR3 consists of 16 residues. CDR3 coding DNA: TGTGCCAGCAGCTTTAAACTAGCGGATTCCTACAATGAGCAGTTCTTC. This sequence encodes CASSFKLADSYNEQFF. Supplemented by reference TRBV7-9 and TRBJ2-1, the full variable domain reads DTGVSQNPRHKITKRGQNVTFRCDPISEHNRLYWYRQTLGQGPEFLTYFQNEAQLEKSRLLSDRFSAERPKGSFSTLEIQRTEQGDSAMYLCASSFKLADSYNEQFFGPGTRLTVL.

A few counts support this clone. The chain has TRBV10-3 and TRBJ2-1; 10 bases map to TRBD2. V shed 1 base and J 7 bases; nucleotides not matched to a gene: 7. Germline V CDR1 and CDR2: ENHRY, SYGVKD. CDR3 length equals 16 residues. The CDR3: CAISELGTSARNEQFF. DNA for the CDR3: TGTGCCATCAGTGAGTTGGGGACTAGCGCTAGGAATGAGCAGTTCTTC.